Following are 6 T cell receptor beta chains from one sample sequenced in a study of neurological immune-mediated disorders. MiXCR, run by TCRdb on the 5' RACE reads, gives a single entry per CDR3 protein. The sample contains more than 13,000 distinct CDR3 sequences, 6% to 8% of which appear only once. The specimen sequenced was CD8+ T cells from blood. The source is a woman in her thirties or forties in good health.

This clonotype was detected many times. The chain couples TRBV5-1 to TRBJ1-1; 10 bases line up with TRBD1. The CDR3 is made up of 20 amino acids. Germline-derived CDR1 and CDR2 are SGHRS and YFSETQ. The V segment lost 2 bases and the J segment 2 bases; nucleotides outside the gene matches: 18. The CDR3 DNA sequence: TGCGCCAGCAGCTTCTTGGGACAGGGGCGAAAAAGCAGCCGTAACACTGAAGCTTTCTTT. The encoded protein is CASSFLGQGRKSSRNTEAFF. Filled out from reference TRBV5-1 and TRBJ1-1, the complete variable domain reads KAGVTQTPRYLIKTRGQQVTLSCSPISGHRSVSWYQQTPGQGLQFLFEYFSETQRNKGNFPGRFSGRQFSNSRSEMNVSTLELGDSALYLCASSFLGQGRKSSRNTEAFFGQGTRLTVV.

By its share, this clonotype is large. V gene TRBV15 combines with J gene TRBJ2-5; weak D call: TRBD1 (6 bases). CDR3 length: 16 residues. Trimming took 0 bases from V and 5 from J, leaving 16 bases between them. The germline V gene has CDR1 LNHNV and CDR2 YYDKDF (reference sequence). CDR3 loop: CATSREQGFWGETQYF. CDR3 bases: TGTGCCACCAGCAGAGAACAGGGTTTTTGGGGGGAGACCCAGTACTTC.

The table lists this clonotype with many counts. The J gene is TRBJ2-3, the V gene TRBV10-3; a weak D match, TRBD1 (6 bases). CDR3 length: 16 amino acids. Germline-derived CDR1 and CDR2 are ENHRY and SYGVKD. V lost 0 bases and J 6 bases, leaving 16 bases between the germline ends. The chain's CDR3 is CAISESNRGNGDTQYF. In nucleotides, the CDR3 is TGTGCCATCAGTGAGTCGAATAGGGGGAACGGCGATACGCAGTATTTT.

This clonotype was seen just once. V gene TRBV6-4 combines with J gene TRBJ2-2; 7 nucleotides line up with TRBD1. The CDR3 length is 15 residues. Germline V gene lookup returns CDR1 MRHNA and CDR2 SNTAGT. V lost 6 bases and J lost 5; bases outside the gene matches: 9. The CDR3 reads CASSPRDSSTGELFF. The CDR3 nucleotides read TGTGCCAGCAGCCCTCGGGACAGCTCGACCGGGGAGCTGTTTTTT.

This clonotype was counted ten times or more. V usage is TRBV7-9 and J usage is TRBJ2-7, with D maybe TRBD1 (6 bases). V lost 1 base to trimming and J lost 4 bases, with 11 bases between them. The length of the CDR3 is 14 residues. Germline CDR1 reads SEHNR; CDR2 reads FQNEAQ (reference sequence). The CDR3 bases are TGTGCCAGCAGCTTAGTACAGGGATCGTACGAGCAGTACTTC. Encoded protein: CASSLVQGSYEQYF.

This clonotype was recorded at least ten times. This CDR3 reads CASSLQYEQYF. In DNA form, the CDR3 reads TGTGCCAGCAGCCTCCAATACGAGCAGTACTTC. The chain couples TRBV11-2 to TRBJ2-7, with D unclear. Germline lookup yields CDR1 SGHAT and CDR2 FQNNGV. The CDR3 contains 11 residues. With 5 bases removed from V and 4 bases from J, the gap between germline ends came to 6 bases. The complete variable domain, with remaining parts taken from reference TRBV11-2 and TRBJ2-7, reads EAGVAQSPRYKIIEKRQSVAFWCNPISGHATLYWYQQILGQGPKLLIQFQNNGVVDDSQLPKDRFSAERLKGVDSTLKIQPAKLEDSAVYLCASSLQYEQYFGPGTRLTVT.